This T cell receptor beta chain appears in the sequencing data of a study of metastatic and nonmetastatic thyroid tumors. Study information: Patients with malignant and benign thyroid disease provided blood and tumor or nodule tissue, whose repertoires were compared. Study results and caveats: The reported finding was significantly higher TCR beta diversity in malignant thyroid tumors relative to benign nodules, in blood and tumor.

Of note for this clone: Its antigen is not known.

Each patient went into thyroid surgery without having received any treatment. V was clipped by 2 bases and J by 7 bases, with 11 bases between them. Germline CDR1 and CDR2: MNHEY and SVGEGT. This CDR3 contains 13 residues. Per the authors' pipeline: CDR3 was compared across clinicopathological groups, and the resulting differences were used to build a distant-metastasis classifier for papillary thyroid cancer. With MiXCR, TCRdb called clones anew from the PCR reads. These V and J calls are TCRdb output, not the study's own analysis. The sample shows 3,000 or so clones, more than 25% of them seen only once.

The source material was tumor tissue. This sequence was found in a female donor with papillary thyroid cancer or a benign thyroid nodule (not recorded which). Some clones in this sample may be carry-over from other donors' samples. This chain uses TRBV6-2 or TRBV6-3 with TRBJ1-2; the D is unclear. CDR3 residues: CASSYAAVTGYTF. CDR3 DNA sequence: TGTGCCAGCAGTTACGCGGCAGTCACTGGCTACACCTTC.